This T cell receptor beta chain came from a study of cytomegalovirus exposure and HLA in healthy donors. As for the study in general: The Caucasian-associated ancestry cluster held over 65% of 300 to 500 genotyped donors. Study-wide findings and caveats: Information on immune exposure was restricted to one variable (CMV serostatus).

V lost 4 bases to trimming and J lost 3 bases; unmatched junction nucleotides: 5. The CDR3 contains 15 residues. In germline, CDR1 is ENHRY, CDR2 SYGVKD. The PCR ran on 60 Vbeta and 13 Jbeta primers. Libraries were prepared by immunoSEQ multiplex PCR; TCRdb keeps only in-frame clonotypes and omits some of them. The sample has approximately 40,000 clones, 66% seen once. On this clone: The antigen is undetermined.

The sequence was collected from a man aged 45-60 years in good health and CMV-seropositive. The source material was PBMCs. The chain couples TRBV10-3 to TRBJ2-3, with 9 bases lining up with TRBD1. The CDR3 spells CAISVTGGETDTQYF. The CDR3 DNA reads TGTGCCATCAGTGTTACAGGGGGCGAAACAGATACGCAGTATTTT.